This T cell receptor (beta chain) was recovered during a study of T-cell memory formation after mild COVID-19. Germline V gene lookup returns CDR1 SSHAT and CDR2 FNYEAQ (reference sequence). This CDR3 spans 15 amino acids. MiXCR, run by TCRdb on the 5' RACE reads, gives a single entry per CDR3 protein. This sample has hundreds of thousands of distinct CDR3 sequences, with roughly 25% found just once. This clonotype was seen more than once but under ten times. An end of the junction differs from the germline gene, which may be a read error. This chain joins TRBV7-7 and TRBJ2-1; 13 bases map to TRBD2. The sequence derives from an adult woman who had mild COVID-19 (a few samples of this study predate the infection). Cell type and time point are not known. Input material: PBMCs or a T cell subset sorted from them (not recorded which). CDR3 protein: CASSRTSGSLHEQFF. The CDR3 nucleotides are TGTGCTAGCAGCCGGACTAGCGGGAGTCTTCATGAGCAGTTCTTC. The full variable domain, in which reference TRBV7-7 and TRBJ2-1 provide the parts outside the CDR3, is GAGVSQSPRYKVTKRGQDVTLRCDPISSHATLYWYQQALGQGPEFLTYFNYEAQPDKSGLPSDRFSAERPEGSISTLTIQRTEQRDSAMYRCASSRTSGSLHEQFFGPGTRLTVL.